This is a list of T cell receptor beta chains from one sample in a study of resident and recirculating memory T cells in vitiligo. Sequencing was performed with immunoSEQ multiplex PCR; in TCRdb, only in-frame clones are kept and a portion is missing. The sample consists of around 70,000 clones, about 89% of them appearing once. Sequenced: blood. The receptors come from a male donor with vitiligo. Both conserved end residues are part of each CDR3. Fields, in order: V gene, J gene, clone size, D gene, CDR3 protein, CDR3 DNA. D genes are given only for firm matches. Only some rows state a clone size, as once, few, many or a class for expanded clones.

TRBV6-1	TRBJ2-7	-	-	CASSERWGAYEQYF	TGTGCCAGCAGTGAACGGTGGGGCGCCTACGAGCAGTACTTC
TRBV28	TRBJ2-5	-	TRBD1	CASSRGTGGETQYF	TGTGCCAGCAGCCGGGGGACAGGCGGGGAGACCCAGTACTTC
TRBV7-3	TRBJ2-7	-	-	CASSLYGNSYEQYF	TGTGCCAGCAGCTTATATGGCAACTCCTACGAGCAGTACTTC
TRBV6-6	TRBJ1-1	-	-	CASSLGDTESTEAFF	TGTGCCAGCAGTTTAGGGGACACCGAATCCACTGAAGCTTTCTTT
TRBV9	TRBJ2-5	-	TRBD1	CASSVVGLTGGVGETQYF	TGTGCCAGCAGCGTCGTAGGGCTGACAGGGGGCGTAGGAGAGACCCAGTACTTC
TRBV7-2	TRBJ1-5	-	-	CASSLGVHRGQPQHF	TGTGCCAGCAGCTTAGGCGTCCATCGCGGTCAGCCCCAGCATTTT
TRBV6-1	TRBJ1-1	-	-	CASSEAGGTEAFF	TGTGCCAGCAGTGAGGCAGGAGGGACTGAAGCTTTCTTT
TRBV28	TRBJ1-1	-	-	CASVNEAGTTEAFF	TGTGCCAGCGTTAACGAGGCCGGAACCACTGAAGCTTTCTTT
TRBV2	TRBJ1-2	-	-	CASTIKGGATYGYTF	TGTGCCAGCACCATAAAAGGTGGGGCTACCTATGGCTACACCTTC
TRBV5-1	TRBJ2-1	-	TRBD2	CASSARPSGGALVVEQFF	TGCGCCAGCAGCGCCCGACCTAGCGGGGGGGCTCTAGTAGTTGAGCAGTTCTTC
TRBV30	TRBJ2-5	once	-	CAWSGGSVQETQYF	TGTGCCTGGAGTGGAGGAAGTGTCCAAGAGACCCAGTACTTC
TRBV6-5	TRBJ1-2	-	-	CASSRDGQSYGYTF	TGTGCCAGCAGCCGGGATGGACAGAGCTATGGCTACACCTTC
TRBV27	TRBJ2-1	-	-	CASSSGNEQFF	TGTGCCAGCAGTTCAGGGAATGAGCAGTTCTTC
TRBV19	TRBJ2-1	-	TRBD1	CASNAAGGNEQFF	TGTGCCAGTAACGCGGCAGGGGGCAATGAGCAGTTCTTC
TRBV7-6	TRBJ1-2	-	TRBD1	CASSLDPGQGPYGYTF	TGTGCCAGCAGCTTGGATCCGGGACAGGGACCCTATGGCTACACCTTC
TRBV7-8	TRBJ1-6	-	-	CASSLGGSSYNSPLHF	TGTGCCAGCAGCTTGGGGGGGAGCTCCTATAATTCACCCCTCCACTTT
TRBV4-3	TRBJ1-6	-	-	CASSQVPSGGTSPLHF	TGCGCCAGCAGCCAAGTCCCCTCGGGGGGAACCTCACCCCTCCACTTT
TRBV7-9	TRBJ1-5	-	-	CASSLGTVNQPQHF	TGTGCCAGCAGCTTAGGGACAGTCAATCAGCCCCAGCATTTT
TRBV9	TRBJ1-1	-	TRBD1	CASSVGAGGMNTEAFF	TGTGCCAGCAGCGTAGGTGCAGGGGGCATGAACACTGAAGCTTTCTTT
TRBV7-9	TRBJ1-1	-	-	CASSFEVNTEAFF	TGTGCCAGCAGCTTTGAGGTGAACACTGAAGCTTTCTTT
TRBV6-5	TRBJ2-3	once	-	CASSYRQETDTDTQYF	TGTGCCAGCAGTTACCGCCAGGAAACGGACACAGATACGCAGTATTTT
TRBV28	TRBJ1-2	-	-	CASSAESHGYTF	TGTGCCAGCAGTGCAGAATCACATGGCTACACCTTC
TRBV18	TRBJ2-2	-	-	CASSPTLANTGELFF	TGTGCCAGCTCACCAACACTAGCGAACACCGGGGAGCTGTTTTTT
TRBV6-1	TRBJ1-2	-	-	CASSEAGGPGYTF	TGTGCCAGCAGTGAAGCGGGAGGTCCTGGCTACACCTTC
TRBV6-5	TRBJ2-2	-	-	CASSSTDKFTGELFF	TGTGCCAGCAGTTCCACGGACAAGTTCACCGGGGAGCTGTTTTTT
TRBV5-5	TRBJ1-5	few	-	CASSWIAGGNQPQHF	TGTGCCAGCAGCTGGATTGCAGGGGGCAATCAGCCCCAGCATTTT
TRBV4-3	TRBJ1-6	-	TRBD1	CASSLGTANNSPLHF	TGCGCCAGCAGCCTGGGGACAGCCAATAATTCACCCCTCCACTTT
TRBV28	TRBJ1-1	-	TRBD1	CASTSGQGASTEAFF	TGTGCCAGCACCTCGGGGCAGGGGGCGAGTACTGAAGCTTTCTTT
TRBV5-4	TRBJ2-7	-	TRBD1	CASRGGDRGNEQYF	TGTGCCAGCAGGGGGGGGGACAGGGGAAACGAGCAGTACTTC
TRBV4-3	TRBJ2-5	-	TRBD2	CASSQLLATQETQYF	TGCGCCAGCAGCCAGTTACTAGCGACCCAAGAGACCCAGTACTTC
TRBV7-3	TRBJ2-1	-	-	CASSLSPTYYNEQFF	TGTGCCAGCAGCTTAAGTCCCACATACTACAATGAGCAGTTCTTC
TRBV6-1	TRBJ1-2	-	-	CASRNENRASYGYTF	TGTGCCAGCAGGAACGAGAACAGGGCGAGCTATGGCTACACCTTC
TRBV11-1	TRBJ1-1	-	TRBD1	CASSLHSGTGDGEAFF	TGTGCCAGCAGCTTACATTCCGGGACAGGGGACGGTGAAGCTTTCTTT
TRBV6-5	TRBJ2-7	-	-	CASSPQIESYEQYF	TGTGCCAGCAGCCCCCAAATAGAGTCCTACGAGCAGTACTTC
TRBV6-5	TRBJ2-1	-	TRBD2	CASSPRAGSYNEQFF	TGTGCCAGCAGCCCCCGAGCGGGGTCCTACAATGAGCAGTTCTTC
TRBV29-1	TRBJ1-3	-	-	CSVGTDVAIYF	TGCAGCGTTGGGACAGACGTCGCCATATATTTT
TRBV7-9	TRBJ2-7	-	TRBD2	CASSLVLAGDEQYF	TGTGCCAGCAGCTTAGTTTTGGCGGGGGACGAGCAGTACTTC
TRBV7-3	TRBJ1-1	-	TRBD1	CASSARQGANTEAFF	TGTGCCAGCAGCGCGAGACAGGGGGCGAACACTGAAGCTTTCTTT
TRBV6-6	TRBJ1-3	-	TRBD1	CASSQTGGSGNTIYF	TGTGCCAGCAGCCAGACAGGGGGATCTGGAAACACCATATATTTT
TRBV19	TRBJ1-4	-	TRBD1	CASSIRQGSEKLFF	TGTGCCAGTAGTATCAGACAGGGATCGGAGAAACTGTTTTTT
TRBV5-1	TRBJ1-1	-	TRBD1	CASSSDRGANTEAFF	TGCGCCAGCAGCTCGGACAGGGGAGCGAACACTGAAGCTTTCTTT
TRBV7-3	TRBJ2-3	-	TRBD1	CASSLTAGGWGTDTQYF	TGTGCCAGCAGCTTAACGGCAGGGGGTTGGGGCACAGATACGCAGTATTTT
TRBV7-9	TRBJ2-1	-	-	CASSSAGTFYNEQFF	TGTGCCAGCAGCTCAGCCGGGACTTTCTACAATGAGCAGTTCTTC
TRBV6-6	TRBJ2-7	-	-	CASSYPQGSGPGQYF	TGTGCCAGCAGTTACCCCCAGGGGTCCGGTCCGGGGCAGTACTTC
TRBV7-3	TRBJ2-3	-	TRBD2	CASSFRGGSTDTQYF	TGTGCCAGCAGCTTTCGGGGGGGCAGCACAGATACGCAGTATTTT
TRBV9	TRBJ2-5	-	-	CASSASGRGQETQYF	TGTGCCAGCAGCGCCTCCGGTAGGGGCCAAGAGACCCAGTACTTC
TRBV29-1	TRBJ2-5	-	-	CSVSGGHIETQYF	TGCAGCGTGTCTGGGGGCCATATTGAGACCCAGTACTTC
TRBV20-1	TRBJ1-1	-	-	CSAWTERAFF	TGCAGTGCTTGGACAGAGAGAGCTTTCTTT
TRBV9	TRBJ2-5	-	TRBD2	CASSGGLAGGSETQYF	TGTGCCAGCAGCGGCGGACTAGCGGGGGGATCAGAGACCCAGTACTTC
TRBV5-8	TRBJ1-2	-	TRBD1	CASSPWGQGYGYTF	TGTGCCAGCAGCCCCTGGGGACAGGGCTATGGCTACACCTTC
TRBV4-1	TRBJ2-3	-	-	CASSQVGGDTQYF	TGCGCCAGCAGCCAAGTGGGGGGAGATACGCAGTATTTT
TRBV5-6	TRBJ2-3	-	TRBD2	CASSLVLAGGVADTQYF	TGTGCCAGCAGCTTGGTGTTGGCGGGGGGGGTCGCAGATACGCAGTATTTT
TRBV9	TRBJ1-2	-	-	CASSVEEGGSYGYTF	TGTGCCAGCAGCGTAGAGGAGGGAGGCTCCTATGGCTACACCTTC
TRBV7-3	TRBJ1-1	few	TRBD1	CASSFNAQGAGEAFF	TGTGCCAGCAGCTTTAACGCCCAGGGGGCCGGTGAAGCTTTCTTT
TRBV4-3	TRBJ1-6	-	TRBD1	CASSQVGQGNSPLHF	TGCGCCAGCAGCCAAGTGGGACAGGGAAATTCACCCCTCCACTTT
TRBV5-1	TRBJ1-1	-	-	CASSRSLQGLAPEAFF	TGCGCCAGCAGCAGGAGCCTACAGGGCTTGGCTCCTGAAGCTTTCTTT
TRBV27	TRBJ1-2	-	-	CASSARQDTNYGYTF	TGTGCCAGCAGTGCACGACAGGACACAAACTATGGCTACACCTTC